The clone carrying this T cell receptor (beta chain) was picked up a small number of times. Its specificity is unknown. This sample was taken from a study of cytomegalovirus exposure and HLA in healthy donors. The wider study: Prior work identified about 120 million unique TCR beta sequences in 150 million to 200 million T cells.

A multiplex PCR was run with 60 Vbeta primers and 13 Jbeta primers. The table came from immunoSEQ multiplex PCR; TCRdb's copy has only in-frame clones and leaves some out. The table has some 130,000 clones, roughly 70% seen once. General study findings and limits: The authors later linked a missense DCLRE1C variant to TCR beta V- and J-gene trimming. Most TCR sequences were uncommon, yet certain public TCRs appeared in many donors.

Sequenced input: PBMCs. The clonotype was recovered from a man aged 25-45 years in good health and CMV-seronegative.

The CDR3 spells CASSLMGTTPETQYF. The CDR3 nucleotides are TGCGCCAGCAGCTTGATGGGCACCACCCCGGAGACCCAGTACTTC. The V call is TRBV5-1, the J call TRBJ2-5; D remains ambiguous. This CDR3 is 15 amino acids long. Germline V CDR1 and CDR2: SGHRS, YFSETQ. Trimming pared 1 base from V and 5 bases from J, leaving 15 bases between.